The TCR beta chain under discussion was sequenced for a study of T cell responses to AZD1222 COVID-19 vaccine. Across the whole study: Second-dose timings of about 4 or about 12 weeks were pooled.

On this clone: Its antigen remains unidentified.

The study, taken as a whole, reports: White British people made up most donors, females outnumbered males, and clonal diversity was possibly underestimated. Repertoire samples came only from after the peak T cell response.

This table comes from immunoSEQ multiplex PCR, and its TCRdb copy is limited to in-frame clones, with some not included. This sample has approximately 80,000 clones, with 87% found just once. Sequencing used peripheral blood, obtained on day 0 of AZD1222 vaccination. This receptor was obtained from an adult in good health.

The CDR3 DNA reads TGTGCCAGCAGCAGGGCCCAAAGGGACAGGGAAACCAAAATCTCCTACGAGCAGTACTTC. Translated, it gives CASSRAQRDRETKISYEQYF. The chain has TRBV21-1 and TRBJ2-7; the D call TRBD1 from the table was never checked on the DNA. TRBV21-1 is described as a pseudogene. The CDR3 totals 20 residues.